This TCR beta chain stems from a study of cytotoxic CD8 clonotypes in ibrutinib-treated CLL. In the study overall: The patient breakdown showed fewer than 12 relapsed/refractory and under 16 treatment-naive cases, with about 18 IGHV unmutated. Sample averages reached 250,000 or so productive templates and 80,000 to 100,000 productive rearrangements.

Profiled with immunoSEQ multiplex PCR; TCRdb holds only in-frame clones, not every one. The repertoire holds some 28,000 clones, with roughly 60% as singletons. V lost 1 base and J 6 bases, leaving 10 bases between the germline ends. Per germline, CDR1 SEHNR and CDR2 FQNEAQ (reference sequence). This CDR3 comprises 13 residues. The TCR was taken from a human donor with chronic lymphocytic leukemia. The J gene is TRBJ2-7, the V gene TRBV7-9; either TRBD1 or TRBD2 may supply D (5 bases each). The sequences come from PBMCs, collected before ibrutinib treatment. The CDR3 DNA reads TGTGCCAGCAGCTTAGAGGGACCTAGCGAGCAGTACTTC. Translating it yields CASSLEGPSEQYF.